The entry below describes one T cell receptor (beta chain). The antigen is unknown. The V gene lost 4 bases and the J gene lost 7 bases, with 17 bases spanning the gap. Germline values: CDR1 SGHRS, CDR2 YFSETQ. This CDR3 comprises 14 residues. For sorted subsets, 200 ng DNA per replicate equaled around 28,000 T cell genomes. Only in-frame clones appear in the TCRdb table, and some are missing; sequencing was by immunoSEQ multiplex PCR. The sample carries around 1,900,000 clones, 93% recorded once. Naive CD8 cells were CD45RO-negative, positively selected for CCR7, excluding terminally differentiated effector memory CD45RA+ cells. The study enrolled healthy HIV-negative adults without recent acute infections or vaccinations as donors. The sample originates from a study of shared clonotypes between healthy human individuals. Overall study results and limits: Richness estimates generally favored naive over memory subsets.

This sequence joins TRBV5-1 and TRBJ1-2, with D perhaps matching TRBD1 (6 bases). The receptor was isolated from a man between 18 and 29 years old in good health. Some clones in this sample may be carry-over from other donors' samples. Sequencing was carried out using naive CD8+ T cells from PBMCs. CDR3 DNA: TGCGCCAGCAGCCAACGCACAGGGATCGGTGGCTACACCTTC. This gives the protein CASSQRTGIGGYTF.